This T cell receptor (beta chain) appears in the sequencing data of a study of sequential checkpoint blockade in melanoma. Study context: First-line arms were nivolumab then ipilimumab, or the reverse, randomized 1:1. Each arm's sequence ended with maintenance nivolumab.

Assay used: immunoSEQ multiplex PCR; TCRdb lists only in-frame clones, some missing. The sample shows tens of thousands of clones, roughly 89% of them seen only once. The sample's treatment: randomized to nivolumab then ipilimumab (arm A) or the reverse (arm B). DNA-damaging chemotherapy had not been given to any patient beforehand. Live CD3+CD8+ CD19− CD56− cells were sorted from PBMCs. Sequences were derived from CD8+ T cells sorted from blood (inferred from file names), sampled from a patient given nivolumab and ipilimumab in sequence. The receptor was derived from a human donor with melanoma.

This chain's CDR3 is CASSPADASRDTDTQYF. The CDR3 bases are TGTGCCAGCAGCCCCGCGGACGCCTCGAGGGACACAGATACGCAGTATTTT. The chain joins TRBV7-9 to TRBJ2-3, with TRBD2 as a possible D gene (5 bases). V lost 5 bases, J lost 2 bases, and 20 bases lay in between. CDR1 SEHNR and CDR2 FQNEAQ come from the germline V gene (reference sequence). This CDR3 contains 17 residues.